This T cell receptor (beta chain) was retrieved from a study of blood T cells in healthy people across ages. Across the study: The template switching approach captured approximately one barcoded beta molecule for every two T cells.

The CDR3 loop spans 15 amino acids. V shed 5 bases and J 6 bases; nucleotides not matched to a gene: 12. Germline assignment: CDR1 KGHSH and CDR2 LQKENI. Findings and caveats of the study: Unsorted PBMCs ruled out conclusive naive versus antigen-experienced comparison. Age advanced and TCR beta diversity per million T cells fell, roughly linearly.

PCR was performed a second time for roughly 7 to 12 cycles using a sample-barcoded 5' primer and a J-beta primer mix. TCRdb processed the 5' RACE reads anew with MiXCR; each CDR3 protein has one entry. This repertoire shows about 630,000 distinct CDR3 sequences, over 20% found once; its top ten account for 3.5% to 4%. Regarding this clonotype: The antigen is not known.

The specimen was blood. This TCR was recovered from a man in his sixties or seventies in good health. This chain connects TRBV18 to TRBJ2-7, with 8 bases identical to TRBD1. DNA for the CDR3: TGTGCCAGCTCAACCCCCGGGACAGGACGGATCGAGCAGTACTTC. Protein: CASSTPGTGRIEQYF. Complete variable domain (other parts from reference TRBV18 and TRBJ2-7): NAGVMQNPRHLVRRRGQEARLRCSPMKGHSHVYWYRQLPEEGLKFMVYLQKENIIDESGMPKERFSAEFPKEGPSILRIQQVVRGDSAAYFCASSTPGTGRIEQYFGPGTRLTVT.